This TCR beta chain was sequenced in a study of cytomegalovirus exposure and HLA in healthy donors. Overall study results and limits: HLA alleles were associated with 15,000 to 20,000 TCR beta sequences in a later analysis at 0.05 false discovery rate. According to a later analysis, most TCR beta chains associated with CMV appeared HLA-restricted. A later look showed TCR association rates differing by HLA locus, highest for DRB1 and lowest for HLA-C.

The CDR3 runs 14 residues. Trimming removed 3 bases at V and 2 bases at J, with 8 bases between. Germline CDR1 MNHEY, CDR2 SMNVEV (reference sequence). With respect to this clone: Its antigen remains unknown.

Use of 60 Vbeta and 13 Jbeta primers characterized the PCR. Clones were read by immunoSEQ multiplex PCR, and TCRdb kept only the in-frame ones, dropping some. This table has fewer than 110,000 clones, approximately 72% appearing once. Sample: PBMCs. The J gene is TRBJ2-1, the V gene TRBV27; perhaps TRBD1 as D (5 bases). The receptor comes from a woman between 50 and 59 years old in good health and CMV-seronegative. For the CDR3, the DNA is TGTGCCAGCAGTTTGCTGGGGCCCTACAATGAGCAGTTCTTC. This gives the protein CASSLLGPYNEQFF.